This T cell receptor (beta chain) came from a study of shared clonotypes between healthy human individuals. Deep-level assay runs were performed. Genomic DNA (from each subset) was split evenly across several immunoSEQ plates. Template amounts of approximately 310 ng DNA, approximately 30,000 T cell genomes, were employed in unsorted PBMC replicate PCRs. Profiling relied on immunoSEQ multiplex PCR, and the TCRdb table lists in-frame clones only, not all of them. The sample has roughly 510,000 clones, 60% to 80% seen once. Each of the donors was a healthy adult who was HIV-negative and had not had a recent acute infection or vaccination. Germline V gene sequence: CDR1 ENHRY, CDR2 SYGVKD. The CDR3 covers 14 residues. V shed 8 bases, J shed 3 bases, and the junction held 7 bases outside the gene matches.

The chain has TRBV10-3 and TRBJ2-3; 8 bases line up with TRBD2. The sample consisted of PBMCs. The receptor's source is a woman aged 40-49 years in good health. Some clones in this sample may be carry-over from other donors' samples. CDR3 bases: TGTGCCATCGGTGCGGCGGGAGGAACAGATACGCAGTATTTT. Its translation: CAIGAAGGTDTQYF.